The 19 T cell receptor beta chains listed next were all sequenced from one sample in a study of blood T cell repertoires in COVID-19. Only in-frame clones appear in the TCRdb table, and some are missing; sequencing was by immunoSEQ multiplex PCR. The sample consists of 250,000 to 400,000 clones, roughly 90% of them appearing once. Source material: peripheral blood. These receptors were taken from a woman in her thirties with COVID-19, enrolled during active disease.

This clone was seen only once. The rearrangement uses TRBV9 and TRBJ1-5, with a weak D call TRBD1 (6 bases). V lost 0 bases, J lost 5 bases, and 12 bases lay in between. Per germline, CDR1 SGDLS and CDR2 YYNGEE. The CDR3 totals 15 residues. For the CDR3, the DNA is TGTGCCAGCAGCGTAGGTCAGGGGATCGATCAGCCCCAGCATTTT. It yields the protein CASSVGQGIDQPQHF.

The J gene is TRBJ2-1, the V gene TRBV5-1; 7 nucleotides match TRBD2. Trimming cost V 1 base and J 9 bases; bases outside gene matches: 10. The CDR3 length is 15 residues. Germline V gives CDR1 SGHRS, CDR2 YFSETQ. The CDR3 coding sequence is TGCGCCAGCAGCTTGATAACATCGGGAGGTACTGAGCAGTTCTTC. Residues: CASSLITSGGTEQFF.

The J gene is TRBJ1-4, the V gene TRBV19; weak D call: TRBD1 (6 bases). V lost 5 bases to trimming and J lost 8 bases, with 18 bases between them. CDR1 and CDR2 from the germline V gene are LNHDA and SQIVND (reference sequence). This CDR3 is built from 15 residues. The CDR3 nucleotides are TGTGCCAGTAGTCACCCGACAGGAGCGGGGGAAAAACTGTTTTTT. Its translation: CASSHPTGAGEKLFF. The variable domain in full, completed from reference TRBV19 and TRBJ1-4, reads DGGITQSPKYLFRKEGQNVTLSCEQNLNHDAMYWYRQDPGQGLRLIYYSQIVNDFQKGDIAEGYSVSREKKESFPLTVTSAQKNPTAFYLCASSHPTGAGEKLFFGSGTQLSVL.

This sequence joins TRBV18 and TRBJ1-1; TRBD1 matches 11 bases. The CDR3 covers 14 residues. The J segment lost 6 bases and the V segment lost 6 bases, leaving 6 bases of the junction unmatched. Germline V gene data show CDR1 as KGHSH and CDR2 as LQKENI. CDR3 protein: CASSGDRGKAEAFF. In nucleotides, the CDR3 is TGTGCCAGCTCGGGGGACAGGGGGAAGGCTGAAGCTTTCTTT. The full variable domain, in which reference TRBV18 and TRBJ1-1 provide the parts outside the CDR3, is NAGVMQNPRHLVRRRGQEARLRCSPMKGHSHVYWYRQLPEEGLKFMVYLQKENIIDESGMPKERFSAEFPKEGPSILRIQQVVRGDSAAYFCASSGDRGKAEAFFGQGTRLTVV.

The gene calls are TRBV9 and TRBJ1-4; D call uncertain. The CDR3 runs to 16 residues. Trimming cost V 0 bases and J 5 bases, with 14 bases left between them. CDR1 and CDR2 (germline): SGDLS, YYNGEE. CDR3 sequence reads: CASSVGGRLTNEKLFF. In nucleotides, the CDR3 is TGTGCCAGCAGCGTAGGAGGGAGGCTTACAAATGAAAAACTGTTTTTT.

The gene calls are TRBV28 and TRBJ1-6; TRBD1 matches at 7 bases. The CDR3 extends over 15 amino acids. J gave up 11 bases and V 4 bases, and 11 bases lay outside the gene matches. Germline lookup yields CDR1 MDHEN and CDR2 SYDVKM. The DNA for the CDR3 is TGTGCCAGCAGTTCCTCGGTACAGGGGTATCCACCCCTCCACTTT. It encodes CASSSSVQGYPPLHF.

The CDR3 bases are TGCGCCAGCAGCTTGGACGGACTAGCGGTCACAGATACGCAGTATTTT. Encoded protein: CASSLDGLAVTDTQYF. The chain carries TRBV5-1 and TRBJ2-3; the match to TRBD2 covers 10 bases. The length of the CDR3 is 16 residues. The V and J ends lost 0 bases and 2 bases, in that order; junction bases with no gene match: 3. CDR1 is SGHRS and CDR2 is YFSETQ in the germline V gene.

This chain connects TRBV7-9 to TRBJ2-7; 8 positions match TRBD1. Unmatched junction bases numbered 11, after V lost 5 bases and J lost 2 bases. CDR1 is SEHNR, CDR2 FQNEAQ, per germline (reference sequence). The CDR3 has 16 amino acids. Written as DNA, the CDR3 is TGTGCCAGCAGCGGGGGGCCGGGACAGGATGCCTACGAGCAGTACTTC. This translates into CASSGGPGQDAYEQYF.

The chain is built from TRBV19 and TRBJ2-1, with 7 bases that match TRBD2. Germline lookup yields CDR1 LNHDA and CDR2 SQIVND (reference sequence). After removal of 5 bases from V and 0 bases from J, the junction contained 19 bases not matched to a gene. This CDR3 is built from 20 residues. CDR3 sequence (DNA): TGTGCCAGTAGTCCCACCCGCCCAGCTAGCGGAAGAAGCTCCTACAATGAGCAGTTCTTC. It encodes CASSPTRPASGRSSYNEQFF.

The V gene is TRBV30, the J gene TRBJ1-1; TRBD1 is a possible D gene (6 bases). This CDR3 has 12 residues. Trimming took 4 bases from V and 7 from J, leaving 13 bases between them. Germline V lookup: CDR1 GTSNPN, CDR2 SVGIG (reference sequence). CDR3: CAWTGQYFEAFF. In nucleotides, the CDR3 is TGTGCCTGGACAGGACAGTACTTTGAAGCTTTCTTT.

This chain connects TRBV9 to TRBJ1-1; D is possibly TRBD1 (5 bases). The CDR3 totals 20 residues. V shed 0 bases and J shed 3 bases, with 27 bases lying between them. Looked up from germline, CDR1 is SGDLS and CDR2 is YYNGEE. The CDR3 nucleotides are TGTGCCAGCAGCGTAGGTTCGGGCCTTAACGCTCTGACGGGGGACACTGAAGCTTTCTTT. Protein sequence: CASSVGSGLNALTGDTEAFF.

The chain couples TRBV2 to TRBJ2-3, with D unresolved. Germline-derived CDR1 and CDR2 are SNHLY and FYNNEI. The V and J ends lost 0 bases and 0 bases respectively, with 10 bases between them. The CDR3 is 16 amino acids. The CDR3 here is CASSEASRYSTDTQYF. In nucleotides, the CDR3 is TGTGCCAGCAGTGAAGCTTCTAGGTATAGCACAGATACGCAGTATTTT.

As regards this clone: Within the sample, other DNA sequences also encode this same CDR3. The chain recombines TRBV24-1 with TRBJ2-1; perhaps TRBD2 as D (6 bases). The CDR3 extends over 14 amino acids. CDR1 is KGHDR and CDR2 is SFDVKD in the germline V gene. Trimming pared 4 bases from V and 3 bases from J, leaving 9 bases between. In DNA, the CDR3 is TGTGCCACCAGTGACCCGGGACTCTACAATGAGCAGTTCTTC. Amino acids: CATSDPGLYNEQFF.

The chain couples TRBV30 to TRBJ1-1; 8 bases fit TRBD1. The J segment lost 4 bases and the V segment lost 2 bases, leaving 3 bases of the junction unmatched. There are 13 residues in the CDR3. The germline CDR1 and CDR2 sequences are GTSNPN and SVGIG (reference sequence). The CDR3 DNA is TGTGCCTGGAGTTCTACAGGGGGCACTGAAGCTTTCTTT. It is translated as CAWSSTGGTEAFF.

V gene TRBV6-1 combines with J gene TRBJ1-5, with unresolved D. The ends were cut back, 0 bases at V and 0 bases at J, with 3 bases in the middle. The CDR3 totals 14 residues. Looked up from germline, CDR1 is MNHNS and CDR2 is SASEGT. The CDR3 region is CASSEAISNQPQHF. CDR3 in DNA: TGTGCCAGCAGTGAAGCTATTAGCAATCAGCCCCAGCATTTT.

Here the CDR3 DNA reads TGTGCCAGCTCACCCCTCGGAAAGGGGGCCTACAATGAGCAGTTCTTC. Translating it yields CASSPLGKGAYNEQFF. V is TRBV18 and J is TRBJ2-1, with D perhaps matching TRBD1 (6 bases). Germline CDR1 KGHSH, CDR2 LQKENI. This CDR3 is 16 amino acids long. V dropped 3 bases and J dropped 2 bases, with 14 bases sitting between them. Filled out from reference TRBV18 and TRBJ2-1, the complete variable domain reads NAGVMQNPRHLVRRRGQEARLRCSPMKGHSHVYWYRQLPEEGLKFMVYLQKENIIDESGMPKERFSAEFPKEGPSILRIQQVVRGDSAAYFCASSPLGKGAYNEQFFGPGTRLTVL.

V and J are TRBV19 and TRBJ2-6; TRBD1 might be the D (5 bases). This CDR3 has 14 residues. Looked up from germline, CDR1 is LNHDA and CDR2 is SQIVND (reference sequence). The V end lost 11 bases, the J end lost 1 base, and 12 bases lay between the germline ends. This CDR3 is CAVSRGSGANVLTF. The DNA for the CDR3 is TGTGCCGTCAGTAGGGGTTCTGGGGCCAACGTCCTGACTTTC. The full variable domain, with the rest looked up from reference TRBV19 and TRBJ2-6, is DGGITQSPKYLFRKEGQNVTLSCEQNLNHDAMYWYRQDPGQGLRLIYYSQIVNDFQKGDIAEGYSVSREKKESFPLTVTSAQKNPTAFYLCAVSRGSGANVLTFGAGSRLTVL.

V gene TRBV24-1 combines with J gene TRBJ2-1; 11 bases fit TRBD2. V lost 3 bases, J lost 2 bases, and 5 bases stayed unmatched. This CDR3 comprises 17 residues. The germline gives CDR1 KGHDR, CDR2 SFDVKD. The CDR3 protein is CATSDTLAGGAYNEQFF. In DNA form, the CDR3 reads TGTGCCACCAGTGATACCCTAGCGGGAGGTGCCTACAATGAGCAGTTCTTC.

In its sample, this clone was seen once. The chain combines TRBV5-3 with TRBJ2-1; D may be TRBD2 (5 bases). TRBV5-3 is noted as an ORF with a role that remains uncertain. Trimming cost V 0 bases and J 6 bases, with 16 bases left between them. The CDR3 totals 16 residues. The CDR3 region is CARSLVGSCWGNEQFF. DNA of the CDR3: TGTGCCAGAAGCTTGGTTGGGAGTTGTTGGGGCAATGAGCAGTTCTTC.